This T cell receptor beta chain was recovered during a study of CD8 T cells in Susac syndrome. Reverse transcription of about 0.5 to 1 ug RNA used random hexamers. immunoSEQ multiplex PCR amplified TCR beta CDR3 across 54 Vbeta, 13 Jbeta. TCRdb re-called the immunoSEQ multiplex PCR reads with MiXCR, one entry per CDR3 protein. The sample contains a few hundred thousand distinct CDR3 sequences, around 91% of which appear only once. Relapsing-remitting disease, either stable or active, was present in the multiple sclerosis controls, who were treatment-naive patients. Material for sequencing was CD8+ T cells from PBMCs. This TCR was sampled from a human donor with multiple sclerosis.

The CDR3 DNA reads TGTGCCAGCAGCTTAGAGGCTAGCGGGAGTATCTACGAGCAGTACTTC. Translating it yields CASSLEASGSIYEQYF. J is TRBJ2-7 and V is TRBV7-8, with 10 bases lining up with TRBD2. The V and J ends lost 1 base and 3 bases, in that order; junction bases with no gene match: 6. Per germline, CDR1 SGHVS and CDR2 FQNEAQ. This CDR3 comprises 16 residues. Complete variable domain (other parts from reference TRBV7-8 and TRBJ2-7): GAGVSQSPRYKVAKRGQDVALRCDPISGHVSLFWYQQALGQGPEFLTYFQNEAQLDKSGLPSDRFFAERPEGSVSTLKIQRTQQEDSAVYLCASSLEASGSIYEQYFGPGTRLTVT.